This is a list of T cell receptor beta chains from one sample in a study of T-cell memory formation after mild COVID-19. TCRdb re-derived calls from the 5' RACE reads in MiXCR, one entry per CDR3 protein. The data hold around 110,000 distinct CDR3 sequences, with roughly an eighth observed a single time. The sample was PBMCs or a T cell subset sorted from them (not recorded which). Receptors were obtained from an adult woman who had mild COVID-19 (a few samples of this study predate the infection). Cell type and time point are not known. Both conserved end residues are part of each CDR3. D genes are given only for firm matches. Part of the rows lack a size; the others show once, few, many or a class for expanded clones.

d_call | cdr3_length | j_call | v_call | clone_size | cdr3_nt | cdr3_aa
TRBD2 | 15 | TRBJ2-3 | TRBV5-6 | few | TGTGCCAGCAGCTACGAGCGGGGGGGCACAGATACGCAGTATTTT | CASSYERGGTDTQYF
TRBD2 | 14 | TRBJ2-1 | TRBV20-1 | few | TGCAGTGCCTTTAAGACGACTAGCAGCGATGAGCAGTTCTTC | CSAFKTTSSDEQFF
NA | 15 | TRBJ2-7 | TRBV20-1 | few | TGCAGTGCTAGCAAAGGAGAGGCCTCTGCATACGAGCAGTACTTC | CSASKGEASAYEQYF
NA | 13 | TRBJ2-5 | TRBV12-3/TRBV12-4 | NA | TGTGCCAGCAGACGCCGGACGGGGGAGACCCAGTACTTC | CASRRRTGETQYF
NA | 16 | TRBJ2-5 | TRBV9 | NA | TGTGCCAGCTCGAGAGGGGTTTTTCGGACCCAAGAGACCCAGTACTTC | CASSRGVFRTQETQYF
NA | 15 | TRBJ2-6 | TRBV2 | NA | TGTGCCAGCAGTGGCTGGGGGTTCGGGGCCAACGTCCTGACTTTC | CASSGWGFGANVLTF
TRBD1 | 14 | TRBJ2-4 | TRBV29-1 | NA | TGCAGCGTTGTTCGGCAGGGGGCAGGAAACATTCAGTACTTC | CSVVRQGAGNIQYF
NA | 17 | TRBJ2-7 | TRBV2 | NA | TGTGCCAGCAGACCAACTCCTAGGTGGTTGAGCTCCTACGAGCAGTACTTC | CASRPTPRWLSSYEQYF
TRBD1 | 15 | TRBJ2-3 | TRBV12-3/TRBV12-4 | NA | TGTGCCAGCAGTGCCACAGGGGTAGGCACAGATACGCAGTATTTT | CASSATGVGTDTQYF
TRBD1 | 16 | TRBJ1-2 | TRBV7-3 | NA | TGTGCCAGCAGCCCCGGGACAGGGGGCGCCTTCTATGGCTACACCTTC | CASSPGTGGAFYGYTF
TRBD2 | 15 | TRBJ2-7 | TRBV2 | NA | TGTGCCAGTTCCGAAGGTGCGGGAGTTCCCTACGAGCAGTACTTC | CASSEGAGVPYEQYF
NA | 14 | TRBJ2-1 | TRBV27 | NA | TGTGCCAGCAGTTTTTTCTTCGATTTGACTGAGCAGTTCTTC | CASSFFFDLTEQFF
NA | 14 | TRBJ1-1 | TRBV29-1 | NA | TGCAGCGTGAAGGCAGAGAAAATGAACACTGAAGCTTTCTTT | CSVKAEKMNTEAFF
NA | 17 | TRBJ1-1 | TRBV9 | many | TGTGCCAGCAGCTACTCGGACAGCACTCCACGAAACACTGAAGCTTTCTTT | CASSYSDSTPRNTEAFF
TRBD2 | 15 | TRBJ2-1 | TRBV5-4 | few | TGTGCCAGCAGCCATACCGGGACTAGCGTTATTGAGCAGTTCTTC | CASSHTGTSVIEQFF
NA | 15 | TRBJ1-1 | TRBV5-1 | NA | TGCGCCAGCAGCTTGGAGTTCCCAGGGGACACTGAAGCTTTCTTT | CASSLEFPGDTEAFF
TRBD2 | 14 | TRBJ2-5 | TRBV20-1 | NA | TGCAGTGCTACATTAGCGGGGAGGGGAGAGACCCAGTACTTC | CSATLAGRGETQYF
TRBD2 | 17 | TRBJ2-3 | TRBV5-1 | NA | TGCGCCAGCAGCTTAGATGACGGGGGGGTGAGCACAGATACGCAGTATTTT | CASSLDDGGVSTDTQYF
NA | 13 | TRBJ2-7 | TRBV13 | NA | TGTGCCAGCAGCTTAATGCTACCCTACGAGCAGTACTTC | CASSLMLPYEQYF
NA | 13 | TRBJ2-6 | TRBV5-1 | NA | TGCGCCAGCAGCACCCCCGGGGCCAACGTCCTGACTTTC | CASSTPGANVLTF
NA | 15 | TRBJ1-5 | TRBV5-1 | NA | TGCGCCAGCAGCTTGGAGACCGGGCTCGGACAGCCCCAGCATTTT | CASSLETGLGQPQHF
NA | 14 | TRBJ2-2 | TRBV3-1 | NA | TGTGCCAGCAGCCAAGATTATGGCACCGGGGAGCTGTTTTTT | CASSQDYGTGELFF
NA | 15 | TRBJ1-5 | TRBV16 | NA | TGTGCCAGCAGCCAGGGGGAAAATAGCAATCAGCCCCAGCATTTT | CASSQGENSNQPQHF
NA | 13 | TRBJ2-5 | TRBV7-2 | NA | TGTGCCAGCAGCTTGACTATTTCAGAGACCCAGTACTTC | CASSLTISETQYF
TRBD2 | 15 | TRBJ2-1 | TRBV5-1 | NA | TGCGCCAGCAGCGAGGGGACTAGCGGGGTCAATGAGCAGTTCTTC | CASSEGTSGVNEQFF
NA | 15 | TRBJ2-5 | TRBV7-6 | many | TGTGCCAGCAGCTTAGCAACGACAAACCAAGAGACCCAGTACTTC | CASSLATTNQETQYF
NA | 14 | TRBJ2-2 | TRBV6-5 | NA | TGTGCCAGCAGTTTCGCCGGACCCACCGGGGAGCTGTTTTTT | CASSFAGPTGELFF
TRBD1 | 14 | TRBJ2-1 | TRBV11-2 | once | TGTGCCAGCAGACAGGGGAGTTCCTACAATGAGCAGTTCTTC | CASRQGSSYNEQFF
NA | 13 | TRBJ2-7 | TRBV7-2 | many | TGTGCCAGCAGCTTAGATCCCTCCTACGAGCAGTACTTC | CASSLDPSYEQYF
NA | 19 | TRBJ2-1 | TRBV5-1 | NA | TGCGCCAGCAGCCGCCGGGGTCTGAGCGAATTTGGCACCTACAATGAGCAGTTCTTC | CASSRRGLSEFGTYNEQFF
NA | 14 | TRBJ2-1 | TRBV6-5 | NA | TGTGCCAGCAGTTACGCCATGCTAAGCGGGGAGCAGTTCTTC | CASSYAMLSGEQFF
NA | 17 | TRBJ2-3 | TRBV7-8 | few | TGTGCCAGCAGCTTAGATCCCCTAGAGGCAGGCACAGATACGCAGTATTTT | CASSLDPLEAGTDTQYF
TRBD1 | 17 | TRBJ1-1 | TRBV9 | few | TGTGCCAGCAGCGAGCCCCTCACAGGGGGCTTGAACACTGAAGCTTTCTTT | CASSEPLTGGLNTEAFF
NA | 13 | TRBJ2-1 | TRBV12-3/TRBV12-4 | few | TGTGCCAGTTGCCCGGACTCCTACAATGAGCAGTTCTTC | CASCPDSYNEQFF
NA | 16 | TRBJ2-1 | TRBV3-1 | few | TGTGCCAGCAGCCTCCCCAGAGGACCGTGGGGCAATGAGCAGTTCTTC | CASSLPRGPWGNEQFF
NA | 15 | TRBJ2-7 | TRBV15 | few | TGTGCCACCAGCAGAGAAGGGGCCGGTACCTACGAGCAGTACTTC | CATSREGAGTYEQYF
NA | 14 | TRBJ2-5 | TRBV6-2/TRBV6-3 | few | TGTGCCAGCAGTTACTTCGGTCCCGGGGAGACCCAGTACTTC | CASSYFGPGETQYF
TRBD1 | 16 | TRBJ1-2 | TRBV5-1 | NA | TGCGCCAGCAGTCCTACTGGGGACAGGTATGATGGTGGCTACACCTTC | CASSPTGDRYDGGYTF
NA | 13 | TRBJ2-3 | TRBV27 | NA | TGTGCCAGCACTAGCACCAGCACAGATACGCAGTATTTT | CASTSTSTDTQYF
NA | 17 | TRBJ2-1 | TRBV15 | NA | TGTGCCACCAGCAGAGATCTCTCGGACAGAGACTACAATGAGCAGTTCTTC | CATSRDLSDRDYNEQFF
NA | 16 | TRBJ2-7 | TRBV21-1 | few | TGTGCCAGCAGCAAAGAGGGGAAAAACAGATCCTACGAGCAGTACTTC | CASSKEGKNRSYEQYF
TRBD1 | 16 | TRBJ1-1 | TRBV7-9 | few | TGTGCCAGCAGCCCCCACCGGGACAGGGCTTCTGCTGAAGCTTTCTTT | CASSPHRDRASAEAFF
NA | 15 | TRBJ2-3 | TRBV20-1 | NA | TGCAGTGCTAGAGAGAGGGCCTCCCAAACAGATACGCAGTATTTT | CSARERASQTDTQYF